Presented here are 23 T cell receptor beta chains from one specimen sequenced in a study of radiation and T cells in renal cell carcinoma. Regarding time point: blood 4 weeks post-SBRT, at nephrectomy. This sample's treatment: 15 Gy SBRT to primary tumor, nephrectomy 4 weeks later. The table came from immunoSEQ multiplex PCR; TCRdb's copy has only in-frame clones and leaves some out. The table shows around 180,000 clones, with 88% occurring only once. Sequenced here: blood, sampled from a patient whose treatment included radiotherapy and nephrectomy. Source of these receptors: a woman in her 50s with renal cell carcinoma.

The rearrangement links TRBV7-3 to TRBJ2-3; no reliable D call. Trimming shortened V by 4 bases and J by 4 bases, and 12 bases separated the two germline ends. Germline CDR1 and CDR2: SGHTA and FQGTGA. This CDR3 contains 14 residues. In nucleotides, the CDR3 is TGTGCCAGCAGCTATAGGACCGGCCCAGATACGCAGTATTTT. This gives the protein CASSYRTGPDTQYF.

The rearrangement links TRBV5-6 to TRBJ1-2; 8 bases agree with TRBD1. V gave up 3 bases and J gave up 6 bases; unmatched junction bases: 10. Germline CDR1 SGHDT, CDR2 YYEEEE. This CDR3 comprises 15 residues. CDR3 sequence (DNA): TGTGCCAGCAGCTACCGACAGGGGATTTTAAATGGCTACACCTTC. Translation: CASSYRQGILNGYTF.

This sequence joins TRBV27 and TRBJ2-5; the D gene is possibly TRBD2 (6 bases). Germline CDR1 and CDR2: MNHEY and SMNVEV (reference sequence). The CDR3 spans 16 residues. Trimming left V 5 bases short and J 3 bases short, with 19 bases between. CDR3 nucleotide sequence: TGTGCCAGCAGTATCTCTCGTGGCGGCGGGGAAGAGACCCAGTACTTC. It translates to CASSISRGGGEETQYF.

This clone was seen only a few times. The chain combines TRBV11-1 with TRBJ1-1; D unresolved. From germline, CDR1 is SGHAT and CDR2 FQDESV (reference sequence). Trimming left V 1 base short and J 1 base short, with 7 bases between. The CDR3 sequence is 14 residues long. CDR3 DNA sequence: TGTGCCAGCAGCTTAGGACTCCAGAACACTGAAGCTTTCTTT. Translating it yields CASSLGLQNTEAFF.

This chain joins TRBV19 and TRBJ1-2; 7 nucleotides line up with TRBD1. CDR1 and CDR2 from the germline V gene are LNHDA and SQIVND (reference sequence). Trimming cost V 5 bases and J 5 bases; bases outside gene matches: 11. This CDR3 comprises 15 residues. The CDR3 loop reads CASSPKTGRWYGYTF. CDR3 sequence (DNA): TGTGCCAGTAGTCCCAAGACAGGGCGGTGGTATGGCTACACCTTC.

This chain links TRBV5-1 with TRBJ1-4; tentatively, D is TRBD1 (5 bases). The V gene lost 5 bases and the J gene lost 8 bases, with 16 bases spanning the gap. The CDR3 runs 14 residues. Germline V gives CDR1 SGHRS, CDR2 YFSETQ. The CDR3 coding sequence is TGCGCCAGCAGACCCCAGGGAGTGGGGGAAAAACTGTTTTTT. Its protein product is CASRPQGVGEKLFF. Together with reference TRBV5-1 and TRBJ1-4, the CDR3 gives the full variable domain: KAGVTQTPRYLIKTRGQQVTLSCSPISGHRSVSWYQQTPGQGLQFLFEYFSETQRNKGNFPGRFSGRQFSNSRSEMNVSTLELGDSALYLCASRPQGVGEKLFFGSGTQLSVL.

The chain joins TRBV5-1 to TRBJ1-1; 8 positions match TRBD1. CDR3 length: 13 residues. J gave up 6 bases and V 3 bases, and 4 bases lay outside the gene matches. Germline V CDR1 and CDR2: SGHRS, YFSETQ. The DNA of the CDR3 is TGCGCCAGCAGCTCGGACAGGGACCCTGAAGCTTTCTTT. Amino acids: CASSSDRDPEAFF.

CDR3 nucleotide sequence: TGCAGCATCGGACAGGGGGTTAACTATGGCTACACCTTC. Its protein is CSIGQGVNYGYTF. This chain links TRBV29-1 with TRBJ1-2; 10 nucleotides line up with TRBD1. The CDR3 spans 13 residues. Looked up from germline, CDR1 is SQVTM and CDR2 is ANQGSEA. V shed 8 bases, J shed 1 base, and the junction held 4 bases outside the gene matches.

The chain has TRBV9 and TRBJ2-7; 8 bases map to TRBD2. This CDR3 contains 15 residues. The junction had 5 bases not matched to a gene; V was cut back by 0 bases and J by 3 bases. Germline CDR1 and CDR2: SGDLS and YYNGEE. CDR3 in DNA: TGTGCCAGCAGCGTAGCAGGGCTAGCGGGCTACGAGCAGTACTTC. It encodes CASSVAGLAGYEQYF.

V usage is TRBV2 and J usage is TRBJ1-2; tentatively, D is TRBD1 (5 bases). This CDR3 has 13 amino acids. V shed 6 bases and J shed 1 base, with 9 bases lying between them. Germline V lookup: CDR1 SNHLY, CDR2 FYNNEI. The CDR3 loop reads CASRGQINYGYTF. The CDR3, as DNA: TGTGCCAGCAGGGGGCAGATTAACTATGGCTACACCTTC.

The chain has TRBV9 and TRBJ1-1; no firm D call. V dropped 2 bases and J dropped 2 bases, with 10 bases sitting between them. Germline values: CDR1 SGDLS, CDR2 YYNGEE. The length of the CDR3 is 14 residues. CDR3 sequence: CASSVMTDNTEAFF. CDR3 DNA sequence: TGTGCCAGCAGCGTCATGACGGATAACACTGAAGCTTTCTTT.

The rearrangement links TRBV6-6 to TRBJ2-5, with D perhaps TRBD1 (6 bases). V was shortened by 4 bases and J by 7 bases, with 7 bases between the two germline ends. The CDR3 loop spans 11 amino acids. Germline V gene sequence: CDR1 MNHNY, CDR2 SVGAGI (reference sequence). CDR3 sequence reads: CASSSGATQYF. CDR3 sequence (DNA): TGTGCCAGCAGTTCAGGGGCGACCCAGTACTTC.

This clone was counted only a few times. The chain links TRBV5-1 to TRBJ2-7; D perhaps matches TRBD2 (6 bases). Trimming shortened V by 4 bases and J by 2 bases, and 10 bases separated the two germline ends. The CDR3 is made up of 13 amino acids. Germline values: CDR1 SGHRS, CDR2 YFSETQ. CDR3 sequence: CASSPGAAYEQYF. As DNA, the CDR3 is TGCGCCAGCAGCCCGGGAGCGGCCTACGAGCAGTACTTC.

The genes are TRBV27 and TRBJ2-7; TRBD1 matches at 9 bases. V was clipped by 6 bases and J by 4 bases; unmatched bases: 10. The CDR3 extends over 15 amino acids. Germline values: CDR1 MNHEY, CDR2 SMNVEV (reference sequence). In DNA form, the CDR3 reads TGTGCCAGCAGCTCGACAGGGGGGGGGAGGTACGAGCAGTACTTC. It codes for CASSSTGGGRYEQYF.

The chain joins TRBV11-2 to TRBJ1-4; TRBD1 is a possible D gene (5 bases). Germline-derived CDR1 and CDR2 are SGHAT and FQNNGV. V was pared by 4 bases and J by 1 base, with 13 bases between. The CDR3 length is 16 residues. The CDR3, as DNA: TGTGCCAGCAGCTCCATTGAGGGGAGAACTAATGAAAAACTGTTTTTT. As protein: CASSSIEGRTNEKLFF.

The rearrangement links TRBV19 to TRBJ1-1, with no clear D. Germline V lookup: CDR1 LNHDA, CDR2 SQIVND (reference sequence). The V end lost 7 bases, the J end lost 1 base, and 13 bases lay between the germline ends. The CDR3 consists of 14 residues. Here the CDR3 reads CASTPYRANTEAFF. The CDR3 bases are TGTGCCAGTACCCCGTACCGGGCGAACACTGAAGCTTTCTTT. Variable domain in full (rest from reference TRBV19 and TRBJ1-1): DGGITQSPKYLFRKEGQNVTLSCEQNLNHDAMYWYRQDPGQGLRLIYYSQIVNDFQKGDIAEGYSVSREKKESFPLTVTSAQKNPTAFYLCASTPYRANTEAFFGQGTRLTVV.

The CDR3 bases are TGTGCCAGTAGTATGGGGTACAGGGCGAACACCGGGGAGCTGTTTTTT. It yields the protein CASSMGYRANTGELFF. The chain carries TRBV19 and TRBJ2-2; D may be TRBD1 (6 bases). The V end lost 3 bases, the J end lost 0 bases, and 11 bases lay between the germline ends. Germline loops: CDR1 LNHDA, CDR2 SQIVND (reference sequence). This CDR3 has 16 amino acids. The whole variable domain, remainder taken from reference TRBV19 and TRBJ2-2, is DGGITQSPKYLFRKEGQNVTLSCEQNLNHDAMYWYRQDPGQGLRLIYYSQIVNDFQKGDIAEGYSVSREKKESFPLTVTSAQKNPTAFYLCASSMGYRANTGELFFGEGSRLTVL.

The chain has TRBV10-3 and TRBJ1-1, with a weak D call TRBD1 (5 bases). Per the germline V gene, CDR1 is ENHRY and CDR2 is SYGVKD. This CDR3 spans 15 amino acids. Trimming shortened V by 0 bases and J by 6 bases, and 14 bases separated the two germline ends. The CDR3 loop is CAISESAGYFSEAFF. CDR3 bases: TGTGCCATCAGTGAGTCCGCAGGGTATTTCTCTGAAGCTTTCTTT.

The gene calls are TRBV5-4 and TRBJ2-2, with D unclear. Trimming shortened V by 0 bases and J by 1 base, and 7 bases separated the two germline ends. The CDR3 contains 15 residues. Germline loops: CDR1 SGHNT, CDR2 YYREEE (reference sequence). CDR3 region: CASSLVKGNTGELFF. The CDR3 nucleotides are TGTGCCAGCAGCTTGGTGAAAGGGAACACCGGGGAGCTGTTTTTT. The full variable domain, rest sourced from reference TRBV5-4 and TRBJ2-2, is ETGVTQSPTHLIKTRGQQVTLRCSSQSGHNTVSWYQQALGQGPQFIFQYYREEENGRGNFPPRFSGLQFPNYSSELNVNALELDDSALYLCASSLVKGNTGELFFGEGSRLTVL.

J is TRBJ1-4 and V is TRBV6-1; D is undetermined. Trimming cost V 2 bases and J 1 base, with 5 bases left between them. Germline lookup yields CDR1 MNHNS and CDR2 SASEGT. The CDR3 has 14 amino acids. As DNA, the CDR3 is TGTGCCAGCAGTGAACTCAGAACTAATGAAAAACTGTTTTTT. Protein: CASSELRTNEKLFF.

The CDR3 region has the DNA TGTGCCAGCAGTACCACAGGGGGAAATCAGAACGAGCAGTACTTC. Translation gives CASSTTGGNQNEQYF. This sequence joins TRBV6-6 and TRBJ2-7; 8 nucleotides agree with TRBD1. CDR1 is MNHNY and CDR2 is SVGAGI in the germline V gene (reference sequence). The J segment lost 5 bases and the V segment lost 5 bases, leaving 11 bases of the junction unmatched. The CDR3 length is 15 residues.

V gene TRBV4-1 combines with J gene TRBJ2-7; a weak D match, TRBD1 (6 bases). The CDR3 consists of 16 residues. The germline V gene has CDR1 MGHRA and CDR2 YSYEKL. V lost 4 bases and J 4 bases, leaving 20 bases between the germline ends. The DNA of the CDR3 is TGCGCCAGCAGCCCACTTCTACAGGGTGGTGGGTACGAGCAGTACTTC. Its translation is CASSPLLQGGGYEQYF.

V usage is TRBV23-1 and J usage is TRBJ2-7, with D perhaps matching TRBD2 (6 bases). TRBV23-1 is annotated as an ORF whose role is uncertain. This CDR3 has 15 amino acids. V lost 6 bases, J lost 5 bases, and 20 bases lay in between. The CDR3 DNA follows: TGCGCCAGCAGCGCCGGGACTTTCACTACTCACGAGCAGTACTTC. Amino acids: CASSAGTFTTHEQYF.